The source of this T cell receptor (beta chain) is a study of shared clonotypes between healthy human individuals. The method was immunoSEQ multiplex PCR; TCRdb's version includes in-frame clones alone and lacks a portion of them. The sample shows around 990,000 clones, 77% of them seen only once. Trimming took off 6 bases at V and 0 bases at J, with 9 bases between the two ends. Germline V gene lookup returns CDR1 SNHLY and CDR2 FYNNEI. The CDR3 contains 13 residues. This TCR derives from a man aged 18 to 29 in good health. Some clones in this sample may be carry-over from other donors' samples. The chain carries TRBV2 and TRBJ2-7, with a possible D match to TRBD1 (6 bases). Sequencing was carried out using memory CD4+ T cells from PBMCs. The subset was: CD45RA-negative fraction. CDR3 region: CASREDSSYEQYF. The DNA of the CDR3 is TGTGCCAGCAGAGAGGACAGCTCCTACGAGCAGTACTTC.